Below, 20 T cell receptor beta chains from the same sample are listed, as sequenced in a study of pediatric ulcerative colitis. Here immunoSEQ multiplex PCR was the method, and the copy in TCRdb shows in-frame clones only, minus some. The repertoire includes 12,000 to 15,000 clones, approximately 90% of them detected once, and more than 0.85% sits in the top ten. The sequencing sample was made of blood. The receptors here all came from a boy aged 5 to 17 with moderate ulcerative colitis.

The CDR3 region is CASSEPDRRGTDTQYF. Written as DNA, the CDR3 is TGCGCCAGCAGTGAACCAGACAGGAGGGGCACAGATACGCAGTATTTT. The chain carries TRBV10-2 and TRBJ2-3, with D possibly being TRBD1 or TRBD2 (6 bases each). Deletions cut 3 bases from V and 1 base from J, with 14 bases between. This CDR3 spans 16 amino acids. CDR1 and CDR2 from the germline V gene are WSHSY and SAAADI.

V gene TRBV5-1 combines with J gene TRBJ1-1; D is unresolved. V shed 1 base and J shed 1 base, with 14 bases lying between them. This CDR3 is 16 amino acids long. The germline gives CDR1 SGHRS, CDR2 YFSETQ. The CDR3 DNA reads TGCGCCAGCAGCTTGTTAAATTCCGATGCGAACACTGAAGCTTTCTTT. It encodes CASSLLNSDANTEAFF.

In this sample, this clone turned up a few times. The chain employs TRBV25-1 and TRBJ1-5, with 7 bases identical to TRBD1. After removal of 5 bases from V and 4 bases from J, the junction contained 5 bases not matched to a gene. CDR1 MGHDK and CDR2 SYGVNS come from the germline V gene. There are 14 residues in the CDR3. The CDR3 loop is CASSKTGVNQPQHF. CDR3 bases: TGTGCCAGCAGTAAAACAGGGGTAAATCAGCCCCAGCATTTT. The entire variable domain, with the rest obtained from reference TRBV25-1 and TRBJ1-5, is as follows: EADIYQTPRYLVIGTGKKITLECSQTMGHDKMYWYQQDPGMELHLIHYSYGVNSTEKGDLSSESTVSRIRTEHFPLTLESARPSHTSQYLCASSKTGVNQPQHFGDGTRLSIL.

The chain combines TRBV6-1 with TRBJ2-3; a possible D gene is TRBD1 (6 bases). The germline V gene encodes CDR1 MNHNS and CDR2 SASEGT. The CDR3 contains 14 residues. The V end lost 7 bases, the J end lost 2 bases, and 13 bases lay between the germline ends. The CDR3 DNA is TGTGCCAGCAAGATGGGGGCAGCCACAGATACGCAGTATTTT. Translation gives CASKMGAATDTQYF.

This rearrangement joins TRBV6-4 to TRBJ2-3; D ambiguous. V gave up 4 bases and J gave up 5 bases, with 13 bases separating them. This CDR3 spans 14 amino acids. CDR1 and CDR2 (germline): MRHNA, SNTAGT. The CDR3 bases are TGTGCCAGCAGTGTTCAAGGTACGGGAGATACGCAGTATTTT. This encodes CASSVQGTGDTQYF.

V gene TRBV28 combines with J gene TRBJ2-5; D may be TRBD2 (7 bases). Germline assignment: CDR1 MDHEN and CDR2 SYDVKM. The germline V and J ends were trimmed by 2 bases and 4 bases, with 20 bases remaining between them. CDR3 length: 17 amino acids. The CDR3 here is CASSLPQGGILGETQYF. DNA of the CDR3: TGTGCCAGCAGTTTACCACAGGGAGGGATCTTGGGAGAGACCCAGTACTTC.

This clone was detected once. The chain uses TRBV19 and TRBJ2-5; the match to TRBD2 covers 9 bases. The V gene's germline CDR1 is LNHDA and CDR2 SQIVND (reference sequence). The CDR3 contains 19 residues. After removal of 1 base from V and 1 base from J, the junction contained 13 bases not matched to a gene. CDR3 protein: CASSIVSSGLAGPQETQYF. The DNA of the CDR3 is TGTGCCAGTAGTATAGTAAGTTCAGGTCTAGCGGGGCCCCAAGAGACCCAGTACTTC. Filled out from reference TRBV19 and TRBJ2-5, the complete variable domain reads DGGITQSPKYLFRKEGQNVTLSCEQNLNHDAMYWYRQDPGQGLRLIYYSQIVNDFQKGDIAEGYSVSREKKESFPLTVTSAQKNPTAFYLCASSIVSSGLAGPQETQYFGPGTRLLVL.

The chain uses TRBV19 and TRBJ1-5; D not certain. In germline, CDR1 is LNHDA, CDR2 SQIVND (reference sequence). The CDR3 has 15 amino acids. Trimming shortened V by 6 bases and J by 6 bases, and 18 bases separated the two germline ends. The CDR3: CASRPARSSGQPQHF. CDR3 nucleotide sequence: TGTGCCAGTAGACCCGCCAGGTCTTCGGGTCAGCCCCAGCATTTT.

The CDR3 DNA follows: TGTGCCAGTAGTATATGGGGGAATGGGGCCACCGGGGAGCTGTTTTTT. Protein sequence: CASSIWGNGATGELFF. This rearrangement joins TRBV19 to TRBJ2-2, with D possibly called TRBD1 or TRBD2 (5 bases each). Trimming stripped 2 bases from V and 4 bases from J, with 14 bases between. CDR1 LNHDA and CDR2 SQIVND come from the germline V gene (reference sequence). The CDR3 consists of 16 residues.

The chain employs TRBV11-2 and TRBJ2-3, with a tentative D call TRBD2 (7 bases). Germline V gene sequence: CDR1 SGHAT, CDR2 FQNNGV. The CDR3 has 18 residues. Deletions cut 1 base from V and 2 bases from J, with 19 bases between. The CDR3 sequence is CASSLGATYGGLTDTQYF. The DNA of the CDR3 is TGTGCCAGCAGCTTAGGGGCGACTTACGGGGGGCTCACAGATACGCAGTATTTT.

The J gene is TRBJ2-1, the V gene TRBV6-1, with 10 bases that match TRBD1. Germline V lookup: CDR1 MNHNS, CDR2 SASEGT. This CDR3 region has 14 residues. The J segment lost 7 bases and the V segment lost 4 bases, leaving 4 bases of the junction unmatched. For the CDR3, the DNA is TGTGCCAGCAGTGGACAGGGGGCATGGAATGAGCAGTTCTTC. Translation: CASSGQGAWNEQFF.

V and J are TRBV6-1 and TRBJ2-1, with TRBD1 matching 7 bases. Germline V gene data show CDR1 as MNHNS and CDR2 as SASEGT. There are 13 residues in the CDR3. V trimming: 5 bases; J trimming: 7 bases; junction bases outside the gene matches: 5. The CDR3 sequence: CASSPGGFNEQFF. CDR3 sequence (DNA): TGTGCCAGCAGTCCAGGGGGTTTTAATGAGCAGTTCTTC.

The chain joins TRBV29-1 to TRBJ2-3; D uncertain. CDR3 length: 12 amino acids. CDR1 and CDR2 from the germline V gene are SQVTM and ANQGSEA. V shed 4 bases and J shed 5 bases, with 10 bases lying between them. The CDR3 DNA reads TGCAGCGTTGTAAGTCTTGTAGATACGCAGTATTTT. Protein product: CSVVSLVDTQYF.

J is TRBJ1-2 and V is TRBV28; TRBD1 matches 9 bases. Unmatched junction bases numbered 9, after V lost 2 bases and J lost 5 bases. The CDR3 spans 16 residues. Per the germline V gene, CDR1 is MDHEN and CDR2 is SYDVKM. CDR3 in amino acids: CASSLGQGTGAYGYTF. Written as DNA, the CDR3 is TGTGCCAGCAGTTTAGGACAGGGGACTGGAGCTTATGGCTACACCTTC.

The chain joins TRBV30 to TRBJ1-6; D is uncertain. Germline V gene data show CDR1 as GTSNPN and CDR2 as SVGIG (reference sequence). The V end was cut by 0 bases, the J end by 7 bases, with 7 bases between. This CDR3 spans 13 amino acids. The CDR3 DNA is TGTGCCTGGAGTGTAAGTCCGAATTCACCCCTCCACTTT. Translation: CAWSVSPNSPLHF.

The chain links TRBV5-8 to TRBJ1-2; 8 nucleotides align to TRBD1. CDR1 and CDR2 from the germline V gene are SGHTS and YDEGEE. The J segment lost 4 bases and the V segment lost 0 bases, leaving 2 bases of the junction unmatched. CDR3 size: 14 residues. The CDR3 bases are TGTGCCAGCAGCTTGGCGGGACAGGTCTATGGCTACACCTTC. Amino acids: CASSLAGQVYGYTF.

The sample holds one count of this clone. The V gene is TRBV21-1, the J gene TRBJ2-5; TRBD2, as called in the table, went unchecked against the DNA. TRBV21-1 constitutes a pseudogene. This CDR3 has 16 amino acids. The CDR3 DNA reads as TGTGCCAGCAGCAAAAAGCCTAGCGGGCCACAAGAGACCCAGTACTTC. Amino acid sequence: CASSKKPSGPQETQYF.

J is TRBJ2-3 and V is TRBV7-2; 10 bases are a match to TRBD2. The germline V gene encodes CDR1 SGHTA and CDR2 FQGNSA. J was trimmed by 1 base and V by 5 bases; bases with no gene match: 6. This CDR3 region has 16 residues. In DNA, the CDR3 is TGTGCCAGCAGCCCACCAGGACTAGCGGGCACAGATACGCAGTATTTT. Amino acid sequence: CASSPPGLAGTDTQYF.

This clone was observed a single time. The V and J genes are TRBV5-4 and TRBJ2-5; 8 positions agree with TRBD2. V shed 1 base and J 0 bases; nucleotides not matched to a gene: 11. The length of the CDR3 is 18 residues. Germline V gives CDR1 SGHNT, CDR2 YYREEE (reference sequence). CDR3 nucleotide sequence: TGTGCCAGCAGCTTGCTTTTCGGTACGGGGGGGTACCAAGAGACCCAGTACTTC. Protein product: CASSLLFGTGGYQETQYF. Variable domain in full (rest from reference TRBV5-4 and TRBJ2-5): ETGVTQSPTHLIKTRGQQVTLRCSSQSGHNTVSWYQQALGQGPQFIFQYYREEENGRGNFPPRFSGLQFPNYSSELNVNALELDDSALYLCASSLLFGTGGYQETQYFGPGTRLLVL.

CDR3 coding DNA: TGTGCCAGCAGTGCGGGGATACCCACAGATACGCAGTATTTT. It encodes CASSAGIPTDTQYF. The chain employs TRBV6-4 and TRBJ2-3; D might be TRBD2 (5 bases). The V end was cut by 4 bases, the J end by 2 bases, with 10 bases between. The CDR3 runs 14 residues. The V gene's germline CDR1 is MRHNA and CDR2 SNTAGT.